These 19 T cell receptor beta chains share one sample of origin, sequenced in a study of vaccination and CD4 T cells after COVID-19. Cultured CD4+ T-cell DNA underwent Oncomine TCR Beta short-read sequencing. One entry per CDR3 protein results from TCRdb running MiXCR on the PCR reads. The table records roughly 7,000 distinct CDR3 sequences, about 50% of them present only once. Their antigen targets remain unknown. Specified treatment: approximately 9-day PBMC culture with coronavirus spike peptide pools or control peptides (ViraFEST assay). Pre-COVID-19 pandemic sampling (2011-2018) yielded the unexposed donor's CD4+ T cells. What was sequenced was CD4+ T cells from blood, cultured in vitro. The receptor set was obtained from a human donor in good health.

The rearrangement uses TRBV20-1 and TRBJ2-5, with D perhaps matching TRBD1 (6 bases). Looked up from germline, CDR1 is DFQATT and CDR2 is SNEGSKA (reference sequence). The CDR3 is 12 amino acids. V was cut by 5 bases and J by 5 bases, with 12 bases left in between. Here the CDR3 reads CSAPRGFETQYF. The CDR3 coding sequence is TGCAGTGCTCCGAGGGGGTTTGAGACCCAGTACTTC.

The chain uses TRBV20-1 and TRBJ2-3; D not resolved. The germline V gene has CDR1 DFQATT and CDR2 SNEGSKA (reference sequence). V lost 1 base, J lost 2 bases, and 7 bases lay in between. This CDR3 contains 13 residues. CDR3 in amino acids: CSARGAYTDTQYF. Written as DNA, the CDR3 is TGCAGTGCTAGAGGAGCGTACACAGATACGCAGTATTTT.

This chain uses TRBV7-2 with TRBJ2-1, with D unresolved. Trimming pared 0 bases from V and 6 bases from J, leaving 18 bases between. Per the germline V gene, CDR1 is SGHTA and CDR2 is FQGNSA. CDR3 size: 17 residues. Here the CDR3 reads CASSLARLTTIRNEQFF. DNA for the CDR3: TGTGCCAGCAGCTTAGCGCGTCTCACTACGATACGCAATGAGCAGTTCTTC.

In DNA form, the CDR3 reads TGTGCCAGCAGCAATCAAACCACAGGGAAACTTAGCAATCAGCCCCAGCATTTT. Translated: CASSNQTTGKLSNQPQHF. The V and J genes are TRBV21-1 and TRBJ1-5; the table's D call TRBD1 went unverified against the DNA. TRBV21-1 counts as a pseudogene. CDR3 length equals 18 residues.

CDR3 in amino acids: CASRDRQGPQSPLHF. CDR3 in DNA: TGTGCCAGCAGGGATAGGCAGGGGCCCCAATCACCCCTCCACTTT. The chain uses TRBV2 and TRBJ1-6, with D perhaps TRBD1 (6 bases). The CDR3 contains 15 residues. The germline V gene has CDR1 SNHLY and CDR2 FYNNEI. V was shortened by 6 bases and J by 10 bases, with 19 bases between the two germline ends.

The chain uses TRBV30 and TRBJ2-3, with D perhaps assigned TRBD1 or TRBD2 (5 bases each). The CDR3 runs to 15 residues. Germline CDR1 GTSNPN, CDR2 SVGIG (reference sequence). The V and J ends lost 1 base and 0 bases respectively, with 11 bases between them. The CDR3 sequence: CAWSAGHSSTDTQYF. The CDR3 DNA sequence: TGTGCCTGGAGTGCGGGGCATTCGAGCACAGATACGCAGTATTTT. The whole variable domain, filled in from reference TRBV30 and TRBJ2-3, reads SQTIHQWPATLVQPVGSPLSLECTVEGTSNPNLYWYRQAAGRGLQLLFYSVGIGQISSEVPQNLSASRPQDRQFILSSKKLLLSDSGFYLCAWSAGHSSTDTQYFGPGTRLTVL.

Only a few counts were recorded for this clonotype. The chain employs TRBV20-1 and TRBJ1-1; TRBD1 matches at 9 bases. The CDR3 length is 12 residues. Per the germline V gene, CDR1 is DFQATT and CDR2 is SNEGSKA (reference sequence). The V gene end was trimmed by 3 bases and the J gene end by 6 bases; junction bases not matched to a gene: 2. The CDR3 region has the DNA TGCAGTGCTAGGGACAGGGGTGCTGAAGCTTTCTTT. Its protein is CSARDRGAEAFF.

CDR3 in DNA: TGTGCCAGCACCGAACAGGGGGCCTTCAGCACCGGGGAGCTGTTTTTT. Residues: CASTEQGAFSTGELFF. The chain has TRBV12-3 or TRBV12-4 and TRBJ2-2; the match to TRBD1 covers 9 bases. CDR3 length equals 16 residues. Trimming at V came to 7 bases and at J to 4 bases, leaving 10 bases not matched to a gene.

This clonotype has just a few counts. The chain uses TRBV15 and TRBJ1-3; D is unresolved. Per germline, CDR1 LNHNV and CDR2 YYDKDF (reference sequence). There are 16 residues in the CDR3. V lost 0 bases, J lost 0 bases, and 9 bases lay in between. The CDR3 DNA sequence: TGTGCCACCAGCAGAGATCGGGTAGCCTCTGGAAACACCATATATTTT. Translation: CATSRDRVASGNTIYF.

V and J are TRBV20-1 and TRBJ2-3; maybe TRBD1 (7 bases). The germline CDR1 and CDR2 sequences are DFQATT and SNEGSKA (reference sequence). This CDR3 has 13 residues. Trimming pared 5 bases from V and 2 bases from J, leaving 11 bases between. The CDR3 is CSAQGGNTDTQYF. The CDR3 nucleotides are TGCAGTGCTCAGGGGGGAAACACAGATACGCAGTATTTT.

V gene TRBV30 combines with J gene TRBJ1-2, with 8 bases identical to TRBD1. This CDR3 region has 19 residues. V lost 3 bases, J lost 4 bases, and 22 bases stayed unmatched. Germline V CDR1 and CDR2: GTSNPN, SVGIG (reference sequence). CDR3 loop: CAWRATPGQGRGVIYGYTF. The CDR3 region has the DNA TGTGCCTGGAGAGCTACCCCAGGACAGGGAAGGGGAGTTATCTATGGCTACACCTTC.

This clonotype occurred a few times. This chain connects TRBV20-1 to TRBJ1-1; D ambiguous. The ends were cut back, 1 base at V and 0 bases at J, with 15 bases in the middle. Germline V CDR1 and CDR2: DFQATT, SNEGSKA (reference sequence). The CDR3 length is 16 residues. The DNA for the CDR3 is TGCAGTGCTAGAGTATATCTCACGGAGGTGAACACTGAAGCTTTCTTT. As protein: CSARVYLTEVNTEAFF.

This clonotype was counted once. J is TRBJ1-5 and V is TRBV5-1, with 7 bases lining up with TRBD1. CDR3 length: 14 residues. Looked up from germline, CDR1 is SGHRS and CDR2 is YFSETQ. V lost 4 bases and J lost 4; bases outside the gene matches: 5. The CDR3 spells CASSPGQDNQPQHF. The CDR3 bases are TGCGCCAGCAGCCCTGGACAGGATAATCAGCCCCAGCATTTT.

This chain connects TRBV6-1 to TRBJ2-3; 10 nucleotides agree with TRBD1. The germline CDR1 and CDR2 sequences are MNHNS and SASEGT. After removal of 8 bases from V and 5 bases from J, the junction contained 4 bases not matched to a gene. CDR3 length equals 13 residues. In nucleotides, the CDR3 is TGTGCCAGCCGGGACAGGGGAAAAGATACGCAGTATTTT. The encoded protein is CASRDRGKDTQYF.

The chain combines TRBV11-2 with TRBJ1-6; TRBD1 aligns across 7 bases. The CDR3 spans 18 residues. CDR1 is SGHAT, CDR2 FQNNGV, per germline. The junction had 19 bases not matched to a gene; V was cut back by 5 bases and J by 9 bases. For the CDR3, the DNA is TGTGCCAGCAGCCGGCTTAAGGGGGAAGGGGGGACAGCTTCACCCCTCCACTTT. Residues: CASSRLKGEGGTASPLHF. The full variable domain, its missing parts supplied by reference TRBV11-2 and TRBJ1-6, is EAGVAQSPRYKIIEKRQSVAFWCNPISGHATLYWYQQILGQGPKLLIQFQNNGVVDDSQLPKDRFSAERLKGVDSTLKIQPAKLEDSAVYLCASSRLKGEGGTASPLHFGNGTRLTVT.

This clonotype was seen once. The DNA for the CDR3 is TGTGCCAGCAGTGAACAGATTATACGGGGAAATGAGCAGTTCTTC. Translation gives CASSEQIIRGNEQFF. The rearrangement joins TRBV2 to TRBJ2-1; D perhaps matches TRBD2 (5 bases). Trimming removed 2 bases at V and 7 bases at J, with 15 bases between. Germline loops: CDR1 SNHLY, CDR2 FYNNEI. The CDR3 totals 15 residues.

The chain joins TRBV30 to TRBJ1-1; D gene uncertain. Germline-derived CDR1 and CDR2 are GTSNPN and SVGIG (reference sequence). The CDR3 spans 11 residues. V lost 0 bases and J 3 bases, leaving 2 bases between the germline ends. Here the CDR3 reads CAWSVDTEAFF. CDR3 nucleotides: TGTGCCTGGAGTGTAGACACTGAAGCTTTCTTT.

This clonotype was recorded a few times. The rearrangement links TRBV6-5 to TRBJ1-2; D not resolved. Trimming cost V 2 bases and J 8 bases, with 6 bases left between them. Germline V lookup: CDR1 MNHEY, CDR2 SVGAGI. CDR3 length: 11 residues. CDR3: CASSYLGGYTF. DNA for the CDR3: TGTGCCAGCAGTTACCTGGGAGGCTACACCTTC.

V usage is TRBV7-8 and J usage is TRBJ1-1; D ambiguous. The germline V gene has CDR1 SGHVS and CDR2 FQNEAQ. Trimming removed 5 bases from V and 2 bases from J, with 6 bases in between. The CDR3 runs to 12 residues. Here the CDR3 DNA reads TGTGCCAGCAGCCGCTCCAACACTGAAGCTTTCTTT. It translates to CASSRSNTEAFF.